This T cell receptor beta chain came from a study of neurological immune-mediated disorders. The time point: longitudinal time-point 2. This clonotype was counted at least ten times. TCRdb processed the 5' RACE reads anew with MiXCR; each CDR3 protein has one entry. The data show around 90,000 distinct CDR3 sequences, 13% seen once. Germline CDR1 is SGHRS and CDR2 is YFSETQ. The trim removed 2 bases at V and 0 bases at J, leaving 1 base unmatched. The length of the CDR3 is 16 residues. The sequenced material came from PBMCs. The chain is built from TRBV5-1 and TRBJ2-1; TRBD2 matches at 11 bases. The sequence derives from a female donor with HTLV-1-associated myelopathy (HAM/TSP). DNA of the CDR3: TGCGCCAGCAGCTTTACTAGCGGGGGCTCCTACAATGAGCAGTTCTTC. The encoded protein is CASSFTSGGSYNEQFF. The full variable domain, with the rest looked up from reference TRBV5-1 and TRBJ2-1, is KAGVTQTPRYLIKTRGQQVTLSCSPISGHRSVSWYQQTPGQGLQFLFEYFSETQRNKGNFPGRFSGRQFSNSRSEMNVSTLELGDSALYLCASSFTSGGSYNEQFFGPGTRLTVL.